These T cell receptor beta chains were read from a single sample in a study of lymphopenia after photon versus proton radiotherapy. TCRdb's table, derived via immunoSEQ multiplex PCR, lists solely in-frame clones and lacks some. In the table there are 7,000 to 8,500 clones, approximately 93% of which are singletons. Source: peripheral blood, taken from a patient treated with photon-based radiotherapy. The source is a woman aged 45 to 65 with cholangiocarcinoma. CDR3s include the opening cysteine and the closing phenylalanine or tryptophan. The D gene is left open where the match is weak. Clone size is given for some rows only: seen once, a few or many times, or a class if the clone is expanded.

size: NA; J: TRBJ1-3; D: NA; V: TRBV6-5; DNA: TGTGCCAGCAGTTACTCTGGCTCTTCTTGGCCAAACACCATATATTTT; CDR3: CASSYSGSSWPNTIYF
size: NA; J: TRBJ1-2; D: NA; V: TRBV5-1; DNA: TGCGCCAGCAGCTTGACTCCGGGACATGATGGCTACACCTTC; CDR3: CASSLTPGHDGYTF
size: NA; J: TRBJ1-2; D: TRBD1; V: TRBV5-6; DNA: TGTGCCAGCAGCCTGGGACAGGCCCATTCTAACTATGGCTACACCTTC; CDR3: CASSLGQAHSNYGYTF
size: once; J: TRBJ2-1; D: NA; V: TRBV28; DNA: TGTGCCAGCAGTTTTTTTGACGCCTACAATGAGCAGTTCTTC; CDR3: CASSFFDAYNEQFF
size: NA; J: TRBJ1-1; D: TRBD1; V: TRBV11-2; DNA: TGTGCCAGCAGCTTAGTACAGCCGACAGGGAGGCACACTGAAGCTTTCTTT; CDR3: CASSLVQPTGRHTEAFF
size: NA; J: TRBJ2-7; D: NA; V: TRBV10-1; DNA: TGCGCCAGCAGTGAGTCGATGGGACCTAACGTCTACGAGCAGTACTTC; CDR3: CASSESMGPNVYEQYF
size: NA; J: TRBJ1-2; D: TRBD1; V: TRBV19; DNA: TGTGCCAGTAGTACCCCCGGGACAGGGGGTGGCTACACCTTC; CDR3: CASSTPGTGGGYTF
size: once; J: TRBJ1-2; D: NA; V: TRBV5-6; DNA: TGTGCCAGCAGGGGAAGGCACTATGGCTACACCTTC; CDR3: CASRGRHYGYTF
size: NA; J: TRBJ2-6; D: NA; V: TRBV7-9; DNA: TGTGCCAGCAGCTTAGCGAGGCAGGTAAACTCTGGGGCCAACGTCCTGACTTTC; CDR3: CASSLARQVNSGANVLTF
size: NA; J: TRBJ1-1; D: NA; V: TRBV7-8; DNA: TGTGCCAGCAGCTTAGGACACGGGAAGAACACTGAAGCTTTCTTT; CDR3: CASSLGHGKNTEAFF
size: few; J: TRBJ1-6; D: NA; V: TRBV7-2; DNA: TGTGCCAGCAGCTTAGGGGTTTCTAATTCACCCCTCCACTTT; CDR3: CASSLGVSNSPLHF
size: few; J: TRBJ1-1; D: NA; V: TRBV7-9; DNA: TGTGCCAGCAGCTTAGTGTCCGGGTTCACTGAAGCTTTCTTT; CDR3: CASSLVSGFTEAFF
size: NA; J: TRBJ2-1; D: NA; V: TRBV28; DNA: TGTGCCAGCAAAGCCGGGACCCTTTACAATGAGCAGTTCTTC; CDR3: CASKAGTLYNEQFF
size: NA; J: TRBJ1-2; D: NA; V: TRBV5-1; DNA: TGCGCCAGCACCAGGGAGGGTTGGTATGGCTACACCTTC; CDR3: CASTREGWYGYTF
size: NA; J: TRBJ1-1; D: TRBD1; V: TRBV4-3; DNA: TGCGCCAGCAGCCAGGCAAGGACAGGTTTAGTGGAAGCTTTCTTT; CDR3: CASSQARTGLVEAFF
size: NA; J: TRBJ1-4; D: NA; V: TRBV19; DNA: TGTGCCAGTCGTGCCCGTCAGATACAGAATGAAAAACTGTTTTTT; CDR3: CASRARQIQNEKLFF
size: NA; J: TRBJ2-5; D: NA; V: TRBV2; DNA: TGTGCCAGCAGTGGGTTCCAGCGAGAGACCCAGTACTTC; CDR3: CASSGFQRETQYF
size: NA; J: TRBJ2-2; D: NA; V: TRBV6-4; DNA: TGTGCCAGCAGATTGGGACTGAACACCGGGGAGCTGTTTTTT; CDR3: CASRLGLNTGELFF
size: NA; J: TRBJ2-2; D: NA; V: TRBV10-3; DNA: TGTGCCATCAGTGAGTCGGACGTTAGCGGATGGAACACCGGGGAGCTGTTTTTT; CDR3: CAISESDVSGWNTGELFF
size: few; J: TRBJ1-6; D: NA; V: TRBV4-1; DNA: TGCGCCAGCAGCCAAGATGGTGGGTCACCCCTCCACTTT; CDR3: CASSQDGGSPLHF
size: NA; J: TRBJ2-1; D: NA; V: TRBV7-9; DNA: TGTGCCAGCAGCTCCACCCGATGGCGGGGAAGGGAAGATGAGCAGTTCTTC; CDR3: CASSSTRWRGREDEQFF
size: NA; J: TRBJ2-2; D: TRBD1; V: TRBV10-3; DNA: TGTGCCACCGAGGCCGGGACAGGGACCGGGGAGCTGTTTTTT; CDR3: CATEAGTGTGELFF